The rows below give T cell receptor beta chains drawn from one sample of a study of blood T cell repertoires in COVID-19. Data came from immunoSEQ multiplex PCR; TCRdb stores just in-frame clones and leaves some out. The table records over 200,000 clones, about 80% of them present only once. The sample taken for sequencing was peripheral blood. These receptors were obtained from a woman aged 40 to 50 with active or convalescent COVID-19. Both conserved end residues are part of each CDR3. D genes are given only for firm matches. Only part of the rows carry a size: once, few, many, or a class if the clone is expanded.

v_gene	d_gene	j_gene	len	abundance	CDR3nt	CDR3aa
TRBV11-2	.	TRBJ2-1	16	.	TGTGCCAGCAGCCTAGAGATCCTAACTTCCTACAATGAGCAGTTCTTC	CASSLEILTSYNEQFF
TRBV19	.	TRBJ1-5	16	.	TGTGCCAGTAGTTTGCCGGGACTCCGAAGGAATCAGCCCCAGCATTTT	CASSLPGLRRNQPQHF
TRBV18	.	TRBJ2-7	13	.	TGTGCCAGCTCACCACCCAGCGGCTACGAGCAGTACTTC	CASSPPSGYEQYF
TRBV10-3	.	TRBJ2-1	15	.	TGTGCCTCCCGCCCGGGAGCGTTGTCCTACAATGAGCAGTTCTTC	CASRPGALSYNEQFF
TRBV19	TRBD1	TRBJ2-6	20	.	TGTGCCAGTAGTATAAGACAGGGGGCCCTTGGGGACTCTGGGGCCAACGTCCTGACTTTC	CASSIRQGALGDSGANVLTF
TRBV11-3	TRBD2	TRBJ2-5	18	.	TGTGCCAGCAGCTTACTTACGGGACTAGCGGGGAGGAGTGAGACCCAGTACTTC	CASSLLTGLAGRSETQYF
TRBV10-3	TRBD2	TRBJ2-5	15	.	TGTGCCATCAGGGAAGTAGCGGGACTCCAAGAGACCCAGTACTTC	CAIREVAGLQETQYF
TRBV27	.	TRBJ2-2	12	.	TGTGCCAGCAGTTCCCTGCAGTGGGAGCTGTTTTTT	CASSSLQWELFF
TRBV9	.	TRBJ2-3	18	.	TGTGCCAGCACCCTAGAGGGGGGGGGCTTGCCCCACACAGATACGCAGTATTTT	CASTLEGGGLPHTDTQYF
TRBV29-1	TRBD2	TRBJ2-1	15	few	TGCAGCACCCTCTATCCTAGCGGGAGGGGGAACGAGCAGTTCTTC	CSTLYPSGRGNEQFF
TRBV10-3	TRBD1	TRBJ1-4	18	.	TGTGCCATCGCTTGGCTACGTAGGGGGCTTTCAACTAATGAAAAACTGTTTTTT	CAIAWLRRGLSTNEKLFF
TRBV3-1/TRBV3-2	TRBD2	TRBJ2-7	14	.	TGTGCCAGCGTAGACCTAGCGGGAGACAACGAGCAGTACTTC	CASVDLAGDNEQYF
TRBV7-9	TRBD1	TRBJ2-7	14	.	TGTGCCAGCAGCCCCCGGGACAGGGTCTACGAGCAGTACTTC	CASSPRDRVYEQYF
TRBV3-1/TRBV3-2	.	TRBJ2-1	15	.	TGTGCCAGCAGCCAAGTCGGGCTAGCGCTAAATGAGCAGTTCTTC	CASSQVGLALNEQFF
TRBV28	.	TRBJ1-2	14	.	TGTGCCAGCAGTTCGACAGGATCGAACTATGGCTACACCTTC	CASSSTGSNYGYTF
TRBV7-9	TRBD1	TRBJ2-7	15	.	TGTGCCAGCAGCCCCCCCGGGACAGCCCCCTACGAGCAGTACTTC	CASSPPGTAPYEQYF
TRBV5-1	TRBD1	TRBJ1-2	16	few	TGCGCCAGCAGCTTGTTCGGGACAGAAATCAGCTATGGCTACACCTTC	CASSLFGTEISYGYTF
TRBV19	.	TRBJ1-5	13	.	TGTGCCAGTAGTATTCCTGGTCCTAAGCCCCAGCATTTT	CASSIPGPKPQHF
TRBV28	.	TRBJ1-2	13	.	TGTGCCAGCAGAACAACAGGGACCGGTGGCTACACCTTC	CASRTTGTGGYTF
TRBV9	.	TRBJ1-1	14	.	TGTGCCAGCAGCGTAGGGACAACCAACACTGAAGCTTTCTTT	CASSVGTTNTEAFF
TRBV5-1	.	TRBJ2-5	15	.	TGCGCCAGCAGCACACAGGGACGGAGAGAAGAGACCCAGTACTTC	CASSTQGRREETQYF
TRBV7-2	.	TRBJ2-2	13	.	TGTGCCAGCAGCTTACAGAACGCCGGGGAGCTGTTTTTT	CASSLQNAGELFF
TRBV4-2	.	TRBJ1-4	16	.	TGTGCCAGCAGCCCTTTCTTCGGGGGAATAGGTGAAAAACTGTTTTTT	CASSPFFGGIGEKLFF
TRBV7-9	.	TRBJ1-1	12	.	TGTGCCAGCGGGAGGGGGGGGACTGAAGCTTTCTTT	CASGRGGTEAFF
TRBV25-1	.	TRBJ1-2	16	.	TGTGCCAGCAGTGAATATATCCAGGGGACAAACTATGGCTACACCTTC	CASSEYIQGTNYGYTF
TRBV9	TRBD2	TRBJ2-3	15	.	TGTGCCAGCAGCGTAGGGGCGGGAGGTACAGATACGCAGTATTTT	CASSVGAGGTDTQYF
TRBV11-3	.	TRBJ1-6	15	.	TGTGCCAGCAGCCAGGGAGCGGGGCTGCAATCACCCCTCCACTTT	CASSQGAGLQSPLHF
TRBV9	TRBD1	TRBJ1-3	15	once	TGTGCCAGCAGCGTAACCGGGACAGCTGGAAACACCATATATTTT	CASSVTGTAGNTIYF
TRBV24-1	TRBD2	TRBJ2-1	15	.	TGTGCCACCAGTGATGCTAGCGGGGTGGGGGGTGAGCAGTTCTTC	CATSDASGVGGEQFF
TRBV12-3/TRBV12-4	.	TRBJ2-2	13	once	TGTGCCACCAAGGGGGCGAACACCGGGGAGCTGTTTTTT	CATKGANTGELFF
TRBV5-4	TRBD2	TRBJ2-1	16	.	TGTGCCAGCAGCACTAGACTAGCGGGAGCACGGAATGAGCAGTTCTTC	CASSTRLAGARNEQFF
TRBV11-3	.	TRBJ1-4	17	.	TGTGCCAGCAGTTCGCCCAATCTCCGGGAAGATCCCGAAAAACTGTTTTTT	CASSSPNLREDPEKLFF
TRBV7-9	TRBD1	TRBJ1-2	15	once	TGTGCCAGCAGCAAGGGAAAGACAGGGTTGGAGGGCTACACCTTC	CASSKGKTGLEGYTF
TRBV6-1	.	TRBJ1-6	15	.	TGTGCCAGCAGTGAAAACAACAGGGAGAATTCACCCCTCCACTTT	CASSENNRENSPLHF
TRBV19	TRBD2	TRBJ2-1	12	.	TGTGCCAGTAGTATCAGGCGGGGGGAGCAGTTCTTC	CASSIRRGEQFF
TRBV5-1	TRBD1	TRBJ1-3	15	.	TGCGCCAGCAGGGAAACCACAGGGGCTGGAAACACCATATATTTT	CASRETTGAGNTIYF
TRBV7-9	TRBD2	TRBJ2-3	16	once	TGTGCCAGCAGCCCAGCGGGGGCAGGCACCGGGGTTACGCAGTATTTT	CASSPAGAGTGVTQYF
TRBV7-3	.	TRBJ2-5	13	.	TGTGCCAGCAGCCCCCCGGGCCAAGAGACCCAGTACTTC	CASSPPGQETQYF
TRBV28	TRBD1	TRBJ1-4	14	.	TGTGCCAGCAGTCCGCCCCCGGACAGGGAAAAACTGTTTTTT	CASSPPPDREKLFF
TRBV27	.	TRBJ1-1	14	.	TGTGCCAGCAGTTTTCGCGCCTCGAACACTGAAGCTTTCTTT	CASSFRASNTEAFF
TRBV29-1	TRBD2	TRBJ2-1	14	.	TGCAGCGTCCCGGGACTAGAGCTCAACAATGAGCAGTTCTTC	CSVPGLELNNEQFF
TRBV3-1/TRBV3-2	TRBD1	TRBJ1-1	17	.	TGTGCCAGCAGCCAAGATACCATCACAGGGGATAACACTGAAGCTTTCTTT	CASSQDTITGDNTEAFF
TRBV19	.	TRBJ2-3	18	few	TGTGCCAGTAGTTCCAAGACCATACTAGGCGCGGGCACAGATACGCAGTATTTT	CASSSKTILGAGTDTQYF
TRBV6-5	.	TRBJ1-2	14	.	TGTGCCAGCAGTCCCCTGGGCAGGCCGTATGGCTACACCTTC	CASSPLGRPYGYTF
TRBV29-1	.	TRBJ2-6	16	.	TGCAGCGTTGATGATGGGGGCGGCTCTGGGGCCAACGTCCTGACTTTC	CSVDDGGGSGANVLTF
TRBV5-4	TRBD2	TRBJ2-5	16	.	TGTGCCAGCAGCCCAGCGGGGGGGTTGGGGCAAGAGACCCAGTACTTC	CASSPAGGLGQETQYF
TRBV12-3/TRBV12-4	.	TRBJ2-1	13	few	TGTGCCAGCAGTTCGGAGAACGTCAGTGAGCAGTTCTTC	CASSSENVSEQFF
TRBV7-8	.	TRBJ1-1	14	few	TGTGCCAGCAGCTTAGGTGTCGAGTTCACTGAAGCTTTCTTT	CASSLGVEFTEAFF
TRBV11-2	TRBD1	TRBJ1-5	19	.	TGTGCCAGCAGCTTAGAGGAGGGTACAGGGGGCGCCAGCCATCAGCCCCAGCATTTT	CASSLEEGTGGASHQPQHF
TRBV24-1	.	TRBJ2-5	15	.	TGTGCCACCAGTGTCTCGTCGGGGTTGAGAGAGACCCAGTACTTC	CATSVSSGLRETQYF
TRBV18	.	TRBJ2-7	14	few	TGTGCCAGCTCAGAATCTAGCGCTTCCTACGAGCAGTACTTC	CASSESSASYEQYF
TRBV7-9	.	TRBJ1-1	12	.	TGTGCCAGCAGCCCCCAGAACACTGAAGCTTTCTTT	CASSPQNTEAFF
TRBV5-1	.	TRBJ1-1	16	once	TGCGCCAGCAGCTTCCGCTTGGGCGGGGGGAACACTGAAGCTTTCTTT	CASSFRLGGGNTEAFF
TRBV4-2	TRBD2	TRBJ2-7	15	.	TGTGCCAGCAGTGCTACCTCCGGGACTAACTACGAGCAGTACTTC	CASSATSGTNYEQYF
TRBV7-6	.	TRBJ2-1	13	.	TGTGCCAGCAGACCACCAGGGTACAATGAGCAGTTCTTC	CASRPPGYNEQFF